This passage covers 22 T cell receptor beta chains from one sample sequenced in a study of CD8 T cells in ankylosing spondylitis (dated by TCRdb to 2015 to 2018). The library was produced with 5' RACE. The instrument was an Illumina HiSeq 2500. TCRdb reanalyzed the raw reads on its own, using fastp at Q25 for trimming and MiXCR for clone calling, and kept in-frame beta chains. Rows are unified per CDR3 protein, each entry keeping the most common DNA and genes. This sample holds 650,000 to 800,000 distinct CDR3 sequences; roughly 19% were observed only once. The ten largest make up about 20% of the sample. Their specific antigens are unknown. The research as a whole found: Blood from ankylosing spondylitis patients appeared to be characterized by a TCR beta motif made up of fewer than ten highly homologous amino acid variants.

Sequencing input: blood, either unsorted or a sorted T cell fraction (not recorded which). These receptors were taken from a male donor with ankylosing spondylitis.

The chain joins TRBV12-5 to TRBJ1-1, with a weak D call TRBD1 (5 bases). Germline V gene sequence: CDR1 LGHNT, CDR2 FRNRAP. Trimming removed 2 bases at V and 1 base at J, with 14 bases between. This CDR3 has 16 amino acids. CDR3 DNA: TGTGCTAGTGGTTTGTGGGTCGGGGGTTCGAACACTGAAGCTTTCTTT. This encodes CASGLWVGGSNTEAFF.

This clonotype has ten or more counts. The V and J genes are TRBV24-1 and TRBJ2-1; D could derive from TRBD1 or TRBD2 (5 bases each). The CDR3 is 15 residues long. The germline V gene has CDR1 KGHDR and CDR2 SFDVKD. V was cut by 3 bases and J by 8 bases, with 16 bases left in between. For the CDR3, the DNA is TGTGCCACCAGTGATACTGTGGGGACGAGGGATGAGCAGTTCTTC. Its protein product is CATSDTVGTRDEQFF.

This clonotype was counted between two and nine times. The chain links TRBV29-1 to TRBJ2-2; D call uncertain. Germline V lookup: CDR1 SQVTM, CDR2 ANQGSEA. The V and J ends lost 7 bases and 4 bases respectively, with 10 bases between them. The CDR3 covers 12 residues. CDR3 sequence: CSAQKSTGELFF. The CDR3 nucleotides read TGCAGCGCCCAAAAAAGCACCGGGGAGCTGTTTTTT.

The V and J genes are TRBV7-9 and TRBJ2-5; TRBD2 matches at 12 bases. CDR1 is SEHNR, CDR2 FQNEAQ, per germline (reference sequence). The length of the CDR3 is 16 residues. V trimming: 4 bases; J trimming: 5 bases; junction bases outside the gene matches: 8. The CDR3: CASSSRTSGDSETQYF. CDR3 in DNA: TGTGCCAGCAGCTCGAGGACTAGCGGGGATTCGGAGACCCAGTACTTC.

This clonotype was found a few times. The gene calls are TRBV10-3 and TRBJ1-5; weak D call: TRBD1 (6 bases). The CDR3 is 15 amino acids. The germline V gene has CDR1 ENHRY and CDR2 SYGVKD. With 3 bases removed from V and 0 bases from J, the gap between germline ends came to 9 bases. This CDR3 is CAISEKGGSNQPQHF. The CDR3 region has the DNA TGTGCCATCAGTGAAAAGGGGGGTAGCAATCAGCCCCAGCATTTT.

This rearrangement joins TRBV20-1 to TRBJ2-3; 8 bases agree with TRBD2. Germline trimming cut 2 bases from V and 14 bases from J; bases unmatched to any gene: 6. CDR1 and CDR2 from the germline V gene are DFQATT and SNEGSKA (reference sequence). This CDR3 region has 11 residues. As DNA, the CDR3 is TGCAGTGCTAGATCGGGGGGGATACCGTATTTT. Translating gives CSARSGGIPYF.

V and J are TRBV24-1 and TRBJ2-2, with 13 bases lining up with TRBD2. Trimming at V came to 4 bases and at J to 6 bases, leaving 4 bases not matched to a gene. The CDR3 has 16 residues. Germline V lookup: CDR1 KGHDR, CDR2 SFDVKD. The CDR3 loop is CATSDGLAGEAGELFF. In nucleotides, the CDR3 is TGTGCCACCAGTGACGGACTAGCGGGAGAAGCCGGGGAGCTGTTTTTT.

This clonotype was seen only a few times. The chain carries TRBV5-5 and TRBJ2-1; 9 nucleotides line up with TRBD1. Per germline, CDR1 SGHKS and CDR2 YYEKEE (reference sequence). CDR3 length: 15 residues. The ends lost 4 bases at V and 2 bases at J; junction bases unmatched: 4. CDR3 in amino acids: CASSTGTGTYNEQFF. DNA of the CDR3: TGTGCCAGCAGCACCGGGACAGGGACCTACAATGAGCAGTTCTTC.

The table lists this clonotype with a few counts. The rearrangement uses TRBV10-3 and TRBJ2-5; the match to TRBD2 covers 9 bases. From germline, CDR1 is ENHRY and CDR2 SYGVKD. V lost 4 bases and J lost 4; bases outside the gene matches: 1. The CDR3 sequence is 13 residues long. The CDR3 loop is CAISASGAETQYF. The CDR3 coding sequence is TGTGCCATCAGTGCTAGCGGGGCAGAGACCCAGTACTTC.

CDR3 DNA sequence: TGCAGCGTTGAAGGCGGGAGGGCGACAGATACGCAGTATTTT. Residues: CSVEGGRATDTQYF. The rearrangement links TRBV29-1 to TRBJ2-3; 9 bases line up with TRBD2. With 1 base clipped from V and 3 bases from J, the junction kept 2 bases outside the gene matches. Germline V gives CDR1 SQVTM, CDR2 ANQGSEA. The CDR3 extends over 14 amino acids.

This clonotype was observed many times. This chain joins TRBV12-3 or TRBV12-4 and TRBJ1-1; maybe TRBD1 (5 bases). V was shortened by 6 bases and J by 1 base, with 9 bases between the two germline ends. The CDR3 is 13 residues long. The CDR3 DNA reads TGTGCCAGCAGCTTAAGGGGGAACACTGAAGCTTTCTTT. Translated, it gives CASSLRGNTEAFF.

The rearrangement links TRBV29-1 to TRBJ1-2, with TRBD1 as a possible D gene (5 bases). This CDR3 comprises 14 residues. V was pared by 1 base and J by 4 bases, with 13 bases between. CDR1 and CDR2 from the germline V gene are SQVTM and ANQGSEA. The CDR3 region is CSVEGWQGVYGYTF. In nucleotides, the CDR3 is TGCAGCGTTGAAGGGTGGCAGGGCGTCTATGGCTACACCTTC.

In its sample, this clonotype was seen many times. The chain combines TRBV12-3 or TRBV12-4 with TRBJ2-5; 11 bases are a match to TRBD1. J lost 5 bases, V lost 5 bases, and 7 bases had no gene match. The CDR3 is 15 amino acids. CDR3 residues: CASSPSGTGGETQYF. CDR3 coding DNA: TGTGCCAGCAGTCCCTCCGGGACAGGGGGTGAGACCCAGTACTTC.

The chain has TRBV20-1 and TRBJ2-6; D may be TRBD1 (5 bases). Germline V lookup: CDR1 DFQATT, CDR2 SNEGSKA (reference sequence). The CDR3 totals 16 residues. V lost 3 bases to trimming and J lost 0 bases, with 12 bases between them. The CDR3 loop is CSASFRQTSGANVLTF. The CDR3, as DNA: TGCAGTGCTAGTTTCCGACAGACCTCTGGGGCCAACGTCCTGACTTTC.

This clonotype was seen many times. This chain links TRBV27 with TRBJ2-3; D is ambiguous. CDR3 size: 13 residues. Germline V gene lookup returns CDR1 MNHEY and CDR2 SMNVEV (reference sequence). Trimming removed 0 bases from V and 4 bases from J, with 5 bases in between. For the CDR3, the DNA is TGTGCCAGCAGTTTATCTCGCGCAGATACGCAGTATTTT. It encodes CASSLSRADTQYF.

The genes are TRBV2 and TRBJ2-1; 8 positions match TRBD1. The CDR3 contains 12 residues. The J segment lost 7 bases and the V segment lost 11 bases, leaving 7 bases of the junction unmatched. Germline loops: CDR1 SNHLY, CDR2 FYNNEI. The CDR3 DNA sequence: TGTGCCCCAAGGACAGGGCGGAATGAGCAGTTCTTC. It translates to CAPRTGRNEQFF. Full variable domain (missing parts from reference TRBV2 and TRBJ2-1): EPEVTQTPSHQVTQMGQEVILRCVPISNHLYFYWYRQILGQKVEFLVSFYNNEISEKSEIFDDQFSVERPDGSNFTLKIRSTKLEDSAMYFCAPRTGRNEQFFGPGTRLTVL.

The chain is built from TRBV24-1 and TRBJ2-3; 8 bases map to TRBD2. Germline V CDR1 and CDR2: KGHDR, SFDVKD. J was trimmed by 4 bases and V by 4 bases; bases with no gene match: 6. This CDR3 spans 15 amino acids. The CDR3 loop is CATSERGEKADTQYF. The CDR3 DNA sequence: TGTGCCACCAGTGAGCGGGGGGAGAAGGCAGATACGCAGTATTTT.

A few counts support this clonotype. This chain joins TRBV18 and TRBJ2-1, with 8 bases that match TRBD1. The CDR3 contains 15 residues. With 0 bases clipped from V and 7 bases from J, the junction kept 5 bases outside the gene matches. Germline V gene lookup returns CDR1 KGHSH and CDR2 LQKENI. This CDR3 reads CASSPPTRQGNEQFF. DNA for the CDR3: TGTGCCAGCTCACCACCGACGAGACAGGGGAATGAGCAGTTCTTC.

This clonotype has at least ten counts. The V and J genes are TRBV5-5 and TRBJ1-1, with D unresolved. Germline V lookup: CDR1 SGHKS, CDR2 YYEKEE (reference sequence). The V gene lost 0 bases and the J gene lost 1 base, with 10 bases spanning the gap. The CDR3 length is 15 residues. This CDR3 is CASSLVAGPNTEAFF. The CDR3, as DNA: TGTGCCAGCAGCTTGGTCGCAGGCCCGAACACTGAAGCTTTCTTT.

This clonotype was found a few times. The chain has TRBV29-1 and TRBJ1-2; D gene ambiguous. Germline lookup yields CDR1 SQVTM and CDR2 ANQGSEA. This CDR3 contains 13 residues. V lost 3 bases, J lost 0 bases, and 8 bases lay in between. Written as DNA, the CDR3 is TGCAGCGTTGATAGCAGTTCTAACTATGGCTACACCTTC. This codes for CSVDSSSNYGYTF.

The chain combines TRBV5-1 with TRBJ1-5, with a tentative D call TRBD1 (5 bases). This CDR3 is 15 amino acids long. V was shortened by 4 bases and J by 6 bases, with 17 bases between the two germline ends. CDR1 is SGHRS, CDR2 YFSETQ, per germline. CDR3 DNA: TGCGCCAGCAGCGCGTTGGGGGAACCGTCTCAGCCCCAGCATTTT. Its translation: CASSALGEPSQPQHF.

At least ten counts were recorded for this clonotype. This rearrangement joins TRBV11-2 to TRBJ2-7, with 8 bases that match TRBD2. J lost 5 bases, V lost 5 bases, and 14 bases had no gene match. The germline CDR1 and CDR2 sequences are SGHAT and FQNNGV. The CDR3 contains 16 residues. The CDR3 region is CASSGGTSGLSHEQYF. Here the CDR3 DNA reads TGTGCCAGCAGCGGAGGCACTAGCGGCCTCAGCCACGAGCAGTACTTC.